This record concerns one TCR beta chain sequence. This entry comes from a study of human T cells and chemical hapten exposure. TCRdb re-derived calls from the RACE reads in MiXCR, one entry per CDR3 protein. The sample lists approximately 89,000 distinct CDR3 sequences, more than 6.5% occurring once. Time point here: patch test 2, 6 weeks after DPC sensitization. Treatment in this sample: therapeutic diphenylcyclopropenone sensitization with weekly scalp DPC. In every case, blood was obtained before the patch test was applied. The origin of this receptor is a woman in her thirties with alopecia areata. Some clones in this sample may be carry-over from other donors' samples. Sequencing used whole blood, obtained in connection with sensitization to the hapten diphenylcyclopropenone (DPC).

CDR3 in DNA: TGCGCCAGCAGCTTCAAAGGACAGGGGATGAACACTGAAGCTTTCTTT. It specifies CASSFKGQGMNTEAFF. V gene TRBV5-1 combines with J gene TRBJ1-1, with TRBD1 matching 9 bases. After removal of 2 bases from V and 0 bases from J, the junction contained 5 bases not matched to a gene. This CDR3 contains 16 residues. Germline lookup yields CDR1 SGHRS and CDR2 YFSETQ.